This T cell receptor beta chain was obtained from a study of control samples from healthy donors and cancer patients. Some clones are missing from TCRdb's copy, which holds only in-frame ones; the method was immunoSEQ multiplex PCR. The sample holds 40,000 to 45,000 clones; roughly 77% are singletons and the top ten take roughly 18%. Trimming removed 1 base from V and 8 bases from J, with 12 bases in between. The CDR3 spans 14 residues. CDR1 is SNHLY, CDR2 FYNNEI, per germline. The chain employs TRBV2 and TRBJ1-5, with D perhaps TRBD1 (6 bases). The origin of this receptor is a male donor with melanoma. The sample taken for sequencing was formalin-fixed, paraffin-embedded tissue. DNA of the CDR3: TGTGCCAGCAGTGAAGGGGGGGCAGGTAAGCCCCAGCATTTT. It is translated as CASSEGGAGKPQHF.